This T cell receptor (beta chain) is from a study of control samples from healthy donors and cancer patients. Here immunoSEQ multiplex PCR was the method, and the copy in TCRdb shows in-frame clones only, minus some. In the table there are fewer than 80,000 clones, around 89% of which are singletons. V lost 4 bases and J lost 3, with 16 bases in between. The CDR3 length is 15 residues. Per germline, CDR1 LNHDA and CDR2 SQIVND (reference sequence). This sequence originates from a man between 60 and 70 years old with colorectal cancer. Sequenced material: PBMCs. This chain connects TRBV19 to TRBJ2-7; TRBD1 is a possible D gene (6 bases). CDR3 loop: CASSTPDSAFYEQYF. CDR3 sequence (DNA): TGTGCCAGTAGTACCCCGGACAGTGCGTTCTACGAGCAGTACTTC.